Below are 13 T cell receptor beta chains sequenced from a single sample in a study of T-cell reconstitution after alpha-beta-depleted transplantation in children. Preparing the TCRbeta library involved the use of unique molecular identifiers. TCRdb ran MiXCR on the PCR reads and lists one entry per CDR3 protein. The repertoire holds hundreds of thousands of distinct CDR3 sequences, approximately 12% seen once, with around 6.1% in the top ten. Specimen: PBMCs from the stem cell graft donor, collected from the stem cell graft. These receptors all stem from a human donor who donated a stem cell graft to a child with combined immunodeficiency.

This clonotype was observed a handful of times. The rearrangement joins TRBV7-6 to TRBJ2-7; D is perhaps TRBD2 (6 bases). Germline lookup yields CDR1 SGHVS and CDR2 FNYEAQ. There are 16 residues in the CDR3. V lost 5 bases and J 0 bases, leaving 17 bases between the germline ends. This CDR3 is CASSRDGREDSYEQYF. CDR3 nucleotide sequence: TGTGCCAGCAGCAGAGACGGCAGGGAGGACTCCTACGAGCAGTACTTC.

This clonotype was picked up a small number of times. The chain joins TRBV10-3 to TRBJ2-3; 8 bases match TRBD2. Germline CDR1 ENHRY, CDR2 SYGVKD. V shed 4 bases, J shed 3 bases, and the junction held 9 bases outside the gene matches. CDR3 length equals 16 residues. The CDR3 region is CAISAGRGLGTDTQYF. In DNA form, the CDR3 reads TGTGCCATCAGTGCCGGGAGGGGACTAGGGACAGATACGCAGTATTTT.

The chain carries TRBV7-9 and TRBJ2-2; the D gene is possibly TRBD2 (6 bases). This CDR3 is 16 amino acids long. Trimming left V 5 bases short and J 1 base short, with 14 bases between. Per the germline V gene, CDR1 is SEHNR and CDR2 is FQNEAQ (reference sequence). The CDR3 protein is CASSLWQGGNTGELFF. CDR3 sequence (DNA): TGTGCCAGCAGCCTCTGGCAGGGAGGGAACACCGGGGAGCTGTTTTTT.

The rearrangement joins TRBV7-3 to TRBJ2-7; 13 bases align to TRBD2. Trimming removed 5 bases from V and 0 bases from J; junction bases left unmatched: 10. Germline V CDR1 and CDR2: SGHTA, FQGTGA. The CDR3 is 18 residues long. Here the CDR3 DNA reads TGTGCCAGCAGCGACTGGACTAGCGGGAGCTCCAGCTCCTACGAGCAGTACTTC. It codes for CASSDWTSGSSSSYEQYF.

V and J are TRBV12-3 or TRBV12-4 and TRBJ2-7, with 9 bases fitting TRBD1. The CDR3 contains 16 residues. V lost 5 bases, J lost 4 bases, and 12 bases stayed unmatched. Written as DNA, the CDR3 is TGTGCCAGCAGTCATCTAACAGGGGGCGCAAGATACGAGCAGTACTTC. Its protein is CASSHLTGGARYEQYF.

The genes are TRBV30 and TRBJ1-1, with 8 positions matching TRBD1. V trimming: 2 bases; J trimming: 3 bases; junction bases outside the gene matches: 8. This CDR3 spans 15 amino acids. Germline V gene data show CDR1 as GTSNPN and CDR2 as SVGIG (reference sequence). The CDR3 nucleotides read TGTGCCTGGAGTTGGACAGGGAGCCGGTACACTGAAGCTTTCTTT. Amino acids: CAWSWTGSRYTEAFF.

This clonotype was found a few times. This chain joins TRBV5-1 and TRBJ2-3; TRBD2 aligns across 8 bases. V lost 4 bases and J lost 0; bases outside the gene matches: 7. Germline CDR1 and CDR2: SGHRS and YFSETQ. This CDR3 has 16 residues. The CDR3 DNA reads as TGCGCCAGCAGCCCACGGGAGGGCAGGAGCACAGATACGCAGTATTTT. The encoded protein is CASSPREGRSTDTQYF.

This clonotype was detected many times. The V call is TRBV10-3, the J call TRBJ2-2; tentatively, D is TRBD1 (6 bases). This CDR3 is built from 13 residues. The germline V and J ends were trimmed by 2 bases and 5 bases, with 6 bases remaining between them. Germline V gene sequence: CDR1 ENHRY, CDR2 SYGVKD. This chain's CDR3 is CAISERGTGELFF. CDR3 sequence (DNA): TGTGCCATCAGTGAGAGGGGGACCGGGGAGCTGTTTTTT.

There are a few counts of this clonotype. The rearrangement uses TRBV29-1 and TRBJ1-2; D is ambiguous. The CDR3 is made up of 12 amino acids. Germline V gene lookup returns CDR1 SQVTM and CDR2 ANQGSEA. V was pared by 2 bases and J by 5 bases, with 9 bases between. The CDR3 region is CSVEIVGYGYTF. DNA of the CDR3: TGCAGCGTTGAAATTGTGGGGTATGGCTACACCTTC.

The chain is built from TRBV19 and TRBJ2-7; the match to TRBD1 covers 7 bases. V shed 10 bases, J shed 0 bases, and the junction held 6 bases outside the gene matches. This CDR3 has 13 amino acids. Germline values: CDR1 LNHDA, CDR2 SQIVND (reference sequence). CDR3 nucleotides: TGTGCCACCAAACAGGGGAACTCCTACGAGCAGTACTTC. Translated, it gives CATKQGNSYEQYF.

This clonotype was detected only a few times. V and J are TRBV20-1 and TRBJ2-3; D is uncertain. The CDR3 is made up of 14 amino acids. Germline CDR1 DFQATT, CDR2 SNEGSKA (reference sequence). The ends were cut back, 0 bases at V and 1 base at J, with 8 bases in the middle. The CDR3 loop reads CSARDHQGTDTQYF. CDR3 bases: TGCAGTGCTAGAGATCACCAGGGCACAGATACGCAGTATTTT.

This clonotype has only a few counts. This rearrangement joins TRBV5-1 to TRBJ2-7, with D perhaps TRBD1 or TRBD2 (5 bases each). CDR1 SGHRS and CDR2 YFSETQ come from the germline V gene. V was trimmed by 1 base and J by 4 bases, leaving 18 bases between them. The CDR3 has 16 amino acids. The CDR3 sequence is CASSLRIRDASYEQYF. For the CDR3, the DNA is TGCGCCAGCAGCTTGAGGATTCGGGACGCATCGTACGAGCAGTACTTC. Supplemented by reference TRBV5-1 and TRBJ2-7, the full variable domain reads KAGVTQTPRYLIKTRGQQVTLSCSPISGHRSVSWYQQTPGQGLQFLFEYFSETQRNKGNFPGRFSGRQFSNSRSEMNVSTLELGDSALYLCASSLRIRDASYEQYFGPGTRLTVT.

Concerning this clonotype itself: This may come from a read error, since a much larger clone is one base off. The V and J genes are TRBV4-3 and TRBJ2-1, with D hard to call. CDR1 is LGHNA, CDR2 YSLEER, per germline. This CDR3 contains 15 residues. The CDR3 sequence: CASSQGIRNYNGQFF. CDR3 DNA sequence: TGCGCCAGCAGCCAAGGAATTCGGAACTACAATGGGCAGTTCTTC.